These 3 T cell receptor beta chains were sequenced from one sample in a study of cytomegalovirus exposure and HLA in healthy donors. This table comes from immunoSEQ multiplex PCR, and its TCRdb copy is limited to in-frame clones, with some not included. This table holds around 150,000 clones, approximately 89% found once. Source material: PBMCs. These receptors were taken from a man younger than 35 in good health and CMV-seropositive.

The V call is TRBV5-1, the J call TRBJ1-3; 11 bases agree with TRBD1. With V trimmed by 3 bases and J by 4 bases, 3 bases remained unmatched. This CDR3 spans 15 amino acids. The germline CDR1 and CDR2 sequences are SGHRS and YFSETQ. The CDR3 reads CASSSRTGGGNTIYF. Here the CDR3 DNA reads TGCGCCAGCAGCTCCAGGACAGGGGGCGGAAACACCATATATTTT.

The chain carries TRBV4-1 and TRBJ2-1, with TRBD1 matching over 8 bases. This CDR3 has 16 amino acids. Trimming at V came to 1 base and at J to 10 bases, leaving 12 bases not matched to a gene. The germline V gene has CDR1 MGHRA and CDR2 YSYEKL. The DNA for the CDR3 is TGCGCCAGCAGCCAAGCGGGCAGGGGGCCGGTAAGGGAGCAGTTCTTC. It codes for CASSQAGRGPVREQFF.

This clone was observed once. The chain carries TRBV6-5 and TRBJ1-5; D gene unclear. CDR3 size: 16 residues. Germline assignment: CDR1 MNHEY and CDR2 SVGAGI. Trimming stripped 0 bases from V and 0 bases from J, with 9 bases between. DNA of the CDR3: TGTGCCAGCAGTTACTCTGCGAGATCTAGCAATCAGCCCCAGCATTTT. This translates into CASSYSARSSNQPQHF.